This record looks at one TCR beta chain sequence and its context. The authors reverse transcribed roughly 0.5 to 1 ug RNA with random hexamers. The TCR beta CDR3 was amplified by immunoSEQ multiplex PCR across 54 Vbeta, 13 Jbeta. From the immunoSEQ multiplex PCR reads, TCRdb called clonotypes with MiXCR, one entry per CDR3 protein. Found here are approximately 130,000 distinct CDR3 sequences, about 93% of them singletons; the top ten hold roughly 0.25%. The source of the sample is a study of CD8 T cells in Susac syndrome. J lost 4 bases, V lost 5 bases, and 9 bases had no gene match. Looked up from germline, CDR1 is SGHAT and CDR2 is FQNNGV. The CDR3 spans 16 residues. Isolation of CD8+ and CD4+ T cells was performed negatively, whereas enrichment of TEMRA cells was done by FACS.

V and J are TRBV11-2 and TRBJ1-1; 11 positions agree with TRBD1. This TCR was recovered from a human donor with multiple sclerosis. The material sequenced was CD8+ T cells from PBMCs. The CDR3 DNA follows: TGTGCCAGCAGCGATGGCGGACAGGGGGCAAGCACTGAAGCTTTCTTT. Its protein product is CASSDGGQGASTEAFF.